In its sample, the clone carrying this T cell receptor beta chain was seen many times. The sample originates from a study of T cells in Graves' hyperthyroidism and ophthalmopathy. Researchers barred patients who had uncontrolled infection, other autoimmune disease, pregnancy or lactation. Diagnosis relied on clinical symptoms, serum thyroxine and TRAb, thyroid ultrasound and orbital computed tomography. Using RNA transcripts as the source, TCR beta CDR3 regions were amplified. First-round RT-PCR with HTBI primers amplified the TCR CDR3 region. TCRdb re-called the multiplex PCR reads through MiXCR, storing one row per CDR3 protein. Among roughly 700,000 distinct CDR3 sequences listed, 12% to 15% were seen once. Trimming cost V 6 bases and J 5 bases, with 13 bases left between them. Per the germline V gene, CDR1 is MNHEY and CDR2 is SMNVEV (reference sequence). The CDR3 is 14 amino acids.

This chain links TRBV27 with TRBJ2-2; the D gene is possibly TRBD2 (5 bases). This TCR derives from a woman under 30 with Graves' hyperthyroidism. Sequences were obtained from blood. CDR3 sequence reads: CASRRSPGTGELFF. For the CDR3, the DNA is TGTGCCAGCAGGAGATCCCCGGGGACCGGGGAGCTGTTTTTT.